The rows below give T cell receptor beta chains drawn from one sample of a study of early T cells in non-severe SARS-CoV-2 infection. TCRdb reprocessed the 5' RACE reads with MiXCR, giving one entry per CDR3 protein. Of nearly 45,000 distinct CDR3 sequences in the sample, around a tenth were seen once. Sequenced sample: whole blood. These receptor sequences come from an adult who was a healthcare worker with PCR-confirmed SARS-CoV-2 infection or an uninfected control (not recorded which). Each CDR3 is given with its conserved first and last residue. A D gene is named only where the DNA matches it firmly. For some rows the clone size is stated as once, few or many, or as a class when expanded; others skip it.

TRBJ2-2,TRBV5-8,TRBD1,NA,CASSLEGTVPIVDTGELFF,TGTGCCAGCAGCTTGGAAGGGACAGTCCCAATTGTCGACACCGGGGAGCTGTTTTTT
TRBJ1-4,TRBV7-2,TRBD1,few,CASSQGGGGGWELFF,TGTGCCAGCAGCCAAGGGGGCGGAGGCGGTTGGGAACTGTTTTTT
TRBJ1-2,TRBV10-2,NA,many,CASSVDGASAGYTF,TGCGCCAGCAGCGTGGATGGGGCCAGCGCTGGCTACACCTTC
TRBJ2-7,TRBV9,NA,NA,CASSVGLVGGHSIYEQYF,TGTGCCAGCAGCGTAGGATTGGTGGGGGGACATTCTATCTACGAGCAGTACTTC
TRBJ2-4,TRBV6-2/TRBV6-3,TRBD1,many,CASSTWTGGNIQYF,TGTGCCAGCAGTACCTGGACAGGGGGAAACATTCAGTACTTC
TRBJ2-1,TRBV20-1,NA,many,CSARDRRLLYNEQFF,TGCAGTGCTAGAGATCGAAGACTACTCTACAATGAGCAGTTCTTC
TRBJ2-1,TRBV28,NA,NA,CASSHRVSYNEQFF,TGTGCCAGCAGTCACAGGGTCTCCTACAATGAGCAGTTCTTC
TRBJ2-7,TRBV28,NA,NA,CASSLTGYEQYF,TGTGCCAGCAGTTTGACCGGGTACGAGCAGTACTTC
TRBJ2-5,TRBV5-4,NA,NA,CASSSTGKTETQYF,TGTGCCAGCAGCTCCACGGGGAAAACAGAGACCCAGTACTTC
TRBJ2-3,TRBV7-9,TRBD2,many,CASSETSAHTDTQYF,TGTGCCAGCAGCGAAACTAGCGCCCACACAGATACGCAGTATTTT
TRBJ2-7,TRBV29-1,TRBD1,many,CSVAIRGHEQYF,TGCAGCGTTGCCATCAGGGGGCACGAGCAGTACTTC
TRBJ1-6,TRBV7-8,NA,few,CASSLGGGYSPLHF,TGTGCCAGCAGCTTAGGCGGGGGTTATTCACCCCTCCACTTT
TRBJ2-7,TRBV7-2,TRBD2,few,CASSPLLAVYEQYF,TGTGCCAGCAGCCCATTACTAGCGGTCTACGAGCAGTACTTC
TRBJ1-6,TRBV6-5,NA,many,CASSYGGTAERSPLHF,TGTGCCAGCAGTTACGGGGGCACGGCGGAGAGATCACCCCTCCACTTT
TRBJ2-2,TRBV9,TRBD2,many,CASSGHGLAGTGELFF,TGTGCCAGCAGCGGCCATGGACTAGCGGGGACCGGGGAGCTGTTTTTT
TRBJ2-1,TRBV28,TRBD2,many,CASRPVASGAGYNEQFF,TGTGCCAGCAGACCGGTGGCTAGCGGGGCTGGATACAATGAGCAGTTCTTC